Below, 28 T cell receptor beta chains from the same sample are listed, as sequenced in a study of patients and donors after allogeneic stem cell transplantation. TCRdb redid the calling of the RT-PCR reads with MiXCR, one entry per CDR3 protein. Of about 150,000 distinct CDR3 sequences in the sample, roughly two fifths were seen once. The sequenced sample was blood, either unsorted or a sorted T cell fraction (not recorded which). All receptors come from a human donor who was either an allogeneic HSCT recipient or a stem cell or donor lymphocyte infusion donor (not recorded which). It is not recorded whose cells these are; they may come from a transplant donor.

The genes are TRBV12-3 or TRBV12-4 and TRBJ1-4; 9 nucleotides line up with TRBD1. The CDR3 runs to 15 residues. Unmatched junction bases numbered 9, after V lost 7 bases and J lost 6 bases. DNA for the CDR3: TGTGCCAGCATCTCCGGCGGGGACAGGGATGAAAAACTGTTTTTT. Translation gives CASISGGDRDEKLFF.

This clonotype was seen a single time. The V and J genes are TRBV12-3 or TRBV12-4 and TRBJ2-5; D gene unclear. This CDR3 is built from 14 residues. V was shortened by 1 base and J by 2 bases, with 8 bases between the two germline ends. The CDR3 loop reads CASSLGNGQETQYF. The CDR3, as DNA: TGTGCCAGCAGTTTAGGGAACGGGCAAGAGACCCAGTACTTC.

CDR3 sequence: CASSPSTGPLSTEAFF. The CDR3 DNA sequence: TGTGCCAGCAGCCCCTCTACAGGGCCGCTGAGCACTGAAGCTTTCTTT. The chain combines TRBV6-5 with TRBJ1-1, with a weak D call TRBD1 (6 bases). Germline CDR1 and CDR2: MNHEY and SVGAGI. The CDR3 sequence is 16 residues long. Between the trimmed V and J ends, which lost 6 bases and 4 bases, there was a span of 21 bases.

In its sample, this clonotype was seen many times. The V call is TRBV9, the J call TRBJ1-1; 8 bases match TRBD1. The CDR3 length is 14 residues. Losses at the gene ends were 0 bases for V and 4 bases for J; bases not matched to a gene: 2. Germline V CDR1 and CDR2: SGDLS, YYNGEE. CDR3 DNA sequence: TGTGCCAGCAGCGTAGGGACAGGGACCACTGAAGCTTTCTTT. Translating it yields CASSVGTGTTEAFF.

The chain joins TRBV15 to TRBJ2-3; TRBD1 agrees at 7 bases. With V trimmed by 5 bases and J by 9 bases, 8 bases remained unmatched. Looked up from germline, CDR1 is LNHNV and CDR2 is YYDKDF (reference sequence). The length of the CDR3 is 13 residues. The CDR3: CATSGGQWGTQYF. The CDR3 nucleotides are TGTGCCACCAGCGGGGGACAGTGGGGCACGCAGTATTTT.

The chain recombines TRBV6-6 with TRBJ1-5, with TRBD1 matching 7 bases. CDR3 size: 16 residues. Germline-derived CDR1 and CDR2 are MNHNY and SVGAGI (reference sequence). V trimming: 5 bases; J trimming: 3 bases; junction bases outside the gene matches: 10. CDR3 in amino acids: CASSPQGRETNQPQHF. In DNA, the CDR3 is TGTGCCAGCAGTCCACAGGGGCGGGAGACCAATCAGCCCCAGCATTTT.

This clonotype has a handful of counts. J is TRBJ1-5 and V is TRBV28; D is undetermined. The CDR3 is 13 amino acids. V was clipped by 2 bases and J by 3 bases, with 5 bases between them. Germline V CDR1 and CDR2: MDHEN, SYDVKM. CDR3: CASSLRSNQPQHF. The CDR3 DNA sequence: TGTGCCAGCAGTTTAAGGTCCAATCAGCCCCAGCATTTT.

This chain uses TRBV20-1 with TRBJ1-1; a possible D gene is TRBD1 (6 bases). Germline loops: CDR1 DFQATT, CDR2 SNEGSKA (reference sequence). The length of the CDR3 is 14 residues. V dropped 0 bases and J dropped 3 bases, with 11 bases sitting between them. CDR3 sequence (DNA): TGCAGTGCTAGAGAGGGGGGGGCCCACACTGAAGCTTTCTTT. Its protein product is CSAREGGAHTEAFF.

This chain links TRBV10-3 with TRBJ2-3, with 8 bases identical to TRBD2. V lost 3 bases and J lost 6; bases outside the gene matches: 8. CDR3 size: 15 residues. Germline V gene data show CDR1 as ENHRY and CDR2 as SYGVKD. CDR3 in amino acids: CAISDTGTRVDTQYF. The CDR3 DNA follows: TGTGCCATCAGTGATACCGGGACTAGAGTGGATACGCAGTATTTT.

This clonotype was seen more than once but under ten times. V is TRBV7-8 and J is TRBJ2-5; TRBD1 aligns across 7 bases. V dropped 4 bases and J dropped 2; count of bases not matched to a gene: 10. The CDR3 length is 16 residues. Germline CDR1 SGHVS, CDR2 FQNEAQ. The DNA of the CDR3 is TGTGCCAGCAGCTCAGCACCCGGGACAGCTCAAGAGACCCAGTACTTC. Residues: CASSSAPGTAQETQYF.

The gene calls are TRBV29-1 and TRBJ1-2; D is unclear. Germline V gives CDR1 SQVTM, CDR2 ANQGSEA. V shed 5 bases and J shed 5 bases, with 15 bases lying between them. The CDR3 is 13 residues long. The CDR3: CSVSLVGHYGYTF. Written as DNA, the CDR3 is TGCAGCGTTTCCTTGGTTGGGCATTATGGCTACACCTTC.

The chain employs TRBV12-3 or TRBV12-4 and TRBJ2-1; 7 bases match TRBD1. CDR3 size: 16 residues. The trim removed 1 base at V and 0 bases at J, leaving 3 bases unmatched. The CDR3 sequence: CASSLGDRGSYNEQFF. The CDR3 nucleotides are TGTGCCAGCAGTTTAGGGGACAGAGGCTCCTACAATGAGCAGTTCTTC.

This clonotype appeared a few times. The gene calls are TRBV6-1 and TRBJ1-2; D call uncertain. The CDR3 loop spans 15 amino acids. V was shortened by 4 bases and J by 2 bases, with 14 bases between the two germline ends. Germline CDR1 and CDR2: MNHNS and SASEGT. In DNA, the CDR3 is TGTGCCAGCAGTGGCTCCGTCGGGATCAACTATGGCTACACCTTC. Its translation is CASSGSVGINYGYTF.

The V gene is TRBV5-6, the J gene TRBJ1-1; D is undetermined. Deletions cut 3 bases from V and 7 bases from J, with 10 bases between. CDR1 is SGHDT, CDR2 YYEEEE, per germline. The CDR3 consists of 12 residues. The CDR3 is CASSSGPLEAFF. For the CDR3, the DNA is TGTGCCAGCAGCTCAGGACCGCTTGAAGCTTTCTTT.

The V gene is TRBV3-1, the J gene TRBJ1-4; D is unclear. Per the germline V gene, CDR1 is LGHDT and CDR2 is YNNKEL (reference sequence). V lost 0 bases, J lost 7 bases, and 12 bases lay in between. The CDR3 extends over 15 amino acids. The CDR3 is CASSQDIQKGEKLFF. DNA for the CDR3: TGTGCCAGCAGCCAAGATATCCAGAAAGGTGAAAAACTGTTTTTT.

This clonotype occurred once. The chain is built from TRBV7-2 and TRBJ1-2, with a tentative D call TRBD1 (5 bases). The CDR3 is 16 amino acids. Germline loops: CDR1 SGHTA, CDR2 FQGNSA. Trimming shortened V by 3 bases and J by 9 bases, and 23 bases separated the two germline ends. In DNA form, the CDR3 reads TGTGCCAGCAGCTTTGAACGGTATGGGGCCGTTTTTAGCTACACCTTC. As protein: CASSFERYGAVFSYTF. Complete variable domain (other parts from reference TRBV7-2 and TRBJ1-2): GAGVSQSPSNKVTEKGKDVELRCDPISGHTALYWYRQSLGQGLEFLIYFQGNSAPDKSGLPSDRFSAERTGGSVSTLTIQRTQQEDSAVYLCASSFERYGAVFSYTFGSGTRLTVV.

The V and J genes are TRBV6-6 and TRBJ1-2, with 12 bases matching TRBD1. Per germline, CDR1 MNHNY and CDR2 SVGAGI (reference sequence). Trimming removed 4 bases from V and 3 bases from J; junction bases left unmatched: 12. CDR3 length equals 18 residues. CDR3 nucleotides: TGTGCCAGCAGTTCGGTCCCGGGACAGGGGGCGGGCGACTATGGCTACACCTTC. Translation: CASSSVPGQGAGDYGYTF.

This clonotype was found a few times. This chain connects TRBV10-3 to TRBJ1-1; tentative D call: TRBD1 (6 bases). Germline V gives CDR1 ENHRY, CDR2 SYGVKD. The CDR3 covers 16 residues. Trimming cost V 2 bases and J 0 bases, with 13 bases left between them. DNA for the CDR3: TGTGCCATCAGTGAGCCAGACACAGGGCTGAACACTGAAGCTTTCTTT. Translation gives CAISEPDTGLNTEAFF.

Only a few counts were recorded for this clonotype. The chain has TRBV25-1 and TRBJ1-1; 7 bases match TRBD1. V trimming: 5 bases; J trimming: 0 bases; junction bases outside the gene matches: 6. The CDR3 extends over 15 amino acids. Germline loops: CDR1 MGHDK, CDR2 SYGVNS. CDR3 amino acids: CASSLGGLMNTEAFF. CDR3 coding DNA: TGTGCCAGCAGTTTAGGGGGCCTAATGAACACTGAAGCTTTCTTT.

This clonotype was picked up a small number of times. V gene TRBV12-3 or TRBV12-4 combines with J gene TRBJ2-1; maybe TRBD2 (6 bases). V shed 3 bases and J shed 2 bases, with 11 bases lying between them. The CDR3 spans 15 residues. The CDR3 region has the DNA TGTGCCAGCAGTTTGAGGGACTTCCCCTACAATGAGCAGTTCTTC. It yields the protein CASSLRDFPYNEQFF.

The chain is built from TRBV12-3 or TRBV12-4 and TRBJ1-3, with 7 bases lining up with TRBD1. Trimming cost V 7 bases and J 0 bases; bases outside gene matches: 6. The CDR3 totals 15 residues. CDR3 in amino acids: CASTTGAPSGNTIYF. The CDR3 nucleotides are TGTGCCAGCACAACAGGGGCCCCCTCTGGAAACACCATATATTTT.

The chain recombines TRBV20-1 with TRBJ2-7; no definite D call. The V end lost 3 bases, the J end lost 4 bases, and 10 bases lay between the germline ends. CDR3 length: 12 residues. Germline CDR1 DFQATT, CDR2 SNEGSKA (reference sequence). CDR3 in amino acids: CSASKARYEQYV. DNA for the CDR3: TGCAGTGCTAGCAAAGCGAGGTACGAGCAGTACGTC.

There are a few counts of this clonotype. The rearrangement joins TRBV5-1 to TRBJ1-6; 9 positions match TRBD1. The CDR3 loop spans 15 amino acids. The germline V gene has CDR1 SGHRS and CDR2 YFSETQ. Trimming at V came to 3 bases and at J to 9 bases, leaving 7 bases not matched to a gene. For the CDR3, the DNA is TGCGCCAGCAGCTCCGGGACAGGGCCTAGTTCACCCCTCCACTTT. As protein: CASSSGTGPSSPLHF.

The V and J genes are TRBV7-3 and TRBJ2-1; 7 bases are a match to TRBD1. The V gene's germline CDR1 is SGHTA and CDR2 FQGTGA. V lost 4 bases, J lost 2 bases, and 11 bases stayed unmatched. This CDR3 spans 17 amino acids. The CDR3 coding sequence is TGTGCCAGCAGCTCCCCTCGAGACAGGGAAACCTACAATGAGCAGTTCTTC. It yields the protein CASSSPRDRETYNEQFF.

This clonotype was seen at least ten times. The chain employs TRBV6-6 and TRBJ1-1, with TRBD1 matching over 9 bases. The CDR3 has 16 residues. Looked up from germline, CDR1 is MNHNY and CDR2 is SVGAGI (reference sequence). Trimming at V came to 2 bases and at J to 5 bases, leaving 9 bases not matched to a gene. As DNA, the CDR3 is TGTGCCAGCAGTTACGGGCCTACAGGGGGCGGAACTGAAGCTTTCTTT. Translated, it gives CASSYGPTGGGTEAFF.

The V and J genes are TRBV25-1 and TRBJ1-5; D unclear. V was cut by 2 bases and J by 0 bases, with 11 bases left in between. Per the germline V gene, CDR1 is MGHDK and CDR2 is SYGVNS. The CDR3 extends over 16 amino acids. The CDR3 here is CASSEDNGYSNQPQHF. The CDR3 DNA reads TGTGCCAGCAGTGAAGATAACGGATATAGCAATCAGCCCCAGCATTTT.

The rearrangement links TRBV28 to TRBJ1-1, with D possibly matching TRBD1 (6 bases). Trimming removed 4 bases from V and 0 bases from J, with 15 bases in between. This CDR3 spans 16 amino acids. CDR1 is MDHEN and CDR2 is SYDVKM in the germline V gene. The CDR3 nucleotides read TGTGCCAGCAGTTCCCCGGGACATTTAATGAACACTGAAGCTTTCTTT. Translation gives CASSSPGHLMNTEAFF.

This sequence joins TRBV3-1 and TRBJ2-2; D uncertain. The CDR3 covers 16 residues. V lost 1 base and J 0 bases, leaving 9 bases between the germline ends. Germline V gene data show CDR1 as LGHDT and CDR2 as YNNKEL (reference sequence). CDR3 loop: CASSQVVSSNTGELFF. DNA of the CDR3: TGTGCCAGCAGCCAAGTTGTCTCTTCGAACACCGGGGAGCTGTTTTTT.